This TCR beta chain was recorded in a study of T cells in Graves' hyperthyroidism and ophthalmopathy. The TCR beta CDR3 regions underwent amplification using RNA transcripts as the source. An initial round of RT-PCR targeting the TCR CDR3 relied on the HTBI primer set. TCRdb analysed the multiplex PCR reads with MiXCR anew, one entry per CDR3 protein. Altogether about 580,000 distinct CDR3 sequences are present, about 14% being singletons, with the ten largest covering more than 4.5%. This clonotype was counted ten times or more. V lost 0 bases to trimming and J lost 9 bases, with 18 bases between them. Per the germline V gene, CDR1 is SGHAT and CDR2 is FQNNGV. The CDR3 has 16 residues.

The clonotype originates from a woman aged 30 to 39 with Graves' hyperthyroidism that later progressed to Graves' ophthalmopathy. Sequencing input: blood. This chain connects TRBV11-2 to TRBJ2-1, with a tentative D call TRBD1 (5 bases). The CDR3 nucleotides are TGTGCCAGCAGCTTAGATAGGTTGCACCAGGGCGGTGAGCAGTTCTTC. Protein product: CASSLDRLHQGGEQFF.